Reported below is one TCR beta chain. Its antigen is not identified. With sequencing, the targeted depth ranged from 1 in 200,000 to 1 in 1 million T cells. Repertoires were generated with immunoSEQ multiplex PCR, while TCRdb's copy carries only in-frame clones and drops some. The profile shows 150,000 or so clones, about four fifths of them singletons. J gave up 4 bases and V 2 bases, and 6 bases lay outside the gene matches. Germline CDR1 and CDR2: MGHRA and YSYEKL. This CDR3 contains 15 residues. This entry belongs to a study of cytotoxic CD8 clonotypes in ibrutinib-treated CLL. Study findings and constraints: At ibrutinib response, clonality increased, and at progression it declined back toward baseline. Under therapy, public clonotypes either contracted or stayed stable, and they were uncommon. Clonality at baseline surpassed age-matched healthy donors and tracked circulating CD8+ T-cell counts.

V usage is TRBV4-1 and J usage is TRBJ2-3; TRBD2 agrees at 7 bases. The sequences come from PBMCs, collected after 12 months of ibrutinib treatment. This receptor was obtained from a human donor with chronic lymphocytic leukemia. CDR3 in amino acids: CASSQTLAEADTQYF. In DNA form, the CDR3 reads TGCGCCAGCAGCCAAACGCTAGCGGAGGCAGATACGCAGTATTTT.